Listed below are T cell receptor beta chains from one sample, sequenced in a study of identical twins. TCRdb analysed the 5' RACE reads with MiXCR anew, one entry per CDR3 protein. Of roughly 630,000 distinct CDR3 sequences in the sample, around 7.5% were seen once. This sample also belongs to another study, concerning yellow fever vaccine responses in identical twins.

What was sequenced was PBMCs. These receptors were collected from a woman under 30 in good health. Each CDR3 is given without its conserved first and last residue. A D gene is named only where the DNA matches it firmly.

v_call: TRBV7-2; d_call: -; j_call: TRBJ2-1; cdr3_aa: ASRLRELPQGEQF
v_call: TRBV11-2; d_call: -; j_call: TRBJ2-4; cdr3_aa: ASSLVPLNIQY
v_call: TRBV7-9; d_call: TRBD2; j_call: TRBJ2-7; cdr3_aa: ASSLVLAEQY
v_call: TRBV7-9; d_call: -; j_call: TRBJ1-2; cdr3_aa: ASSLGVYGYT
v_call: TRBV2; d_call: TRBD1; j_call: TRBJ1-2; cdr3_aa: ASSEVWGQSNYGYT
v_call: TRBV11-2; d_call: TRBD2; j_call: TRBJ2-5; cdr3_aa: ASSLGRGTRTSGQETQY
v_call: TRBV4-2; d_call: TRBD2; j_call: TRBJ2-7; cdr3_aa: ASSQDGTSGSSYEQY
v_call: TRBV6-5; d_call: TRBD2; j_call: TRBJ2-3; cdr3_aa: ASSYSGLAGPYTQY
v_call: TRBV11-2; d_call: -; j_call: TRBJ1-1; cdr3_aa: ASSDSGVTNTEAF
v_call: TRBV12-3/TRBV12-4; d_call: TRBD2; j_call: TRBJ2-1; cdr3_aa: ASAIAGGPTNEQF
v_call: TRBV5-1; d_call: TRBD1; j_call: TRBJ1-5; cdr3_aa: ASSPTGFSNQPQH
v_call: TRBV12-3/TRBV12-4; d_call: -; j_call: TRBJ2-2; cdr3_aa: ASSTGTGELF
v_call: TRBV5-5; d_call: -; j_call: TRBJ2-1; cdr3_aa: ASSPWNNEQF
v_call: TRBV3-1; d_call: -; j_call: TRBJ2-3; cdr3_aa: ASSPDIQAVGVNTQY
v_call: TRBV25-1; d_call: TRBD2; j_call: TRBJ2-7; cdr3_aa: ASSPLVLAGGAQY
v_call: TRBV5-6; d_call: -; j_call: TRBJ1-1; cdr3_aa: ASSLPGDVTEAF
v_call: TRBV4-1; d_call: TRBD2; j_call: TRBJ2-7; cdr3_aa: ASSQDGGGYYEQY
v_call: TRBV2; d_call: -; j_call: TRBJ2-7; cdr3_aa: ASQQEAYEQY
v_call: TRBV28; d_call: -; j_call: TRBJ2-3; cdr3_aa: ASSLLQGRSDTQY
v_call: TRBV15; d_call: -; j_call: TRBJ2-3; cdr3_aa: ATSSSSGVGATDTQY
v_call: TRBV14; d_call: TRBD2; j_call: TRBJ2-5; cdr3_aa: ASSPGLEGVTQY
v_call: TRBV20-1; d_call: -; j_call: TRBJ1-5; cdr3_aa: SARDPGGQPQH
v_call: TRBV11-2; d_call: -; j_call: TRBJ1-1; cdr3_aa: ASSLEFGKRGTEAF
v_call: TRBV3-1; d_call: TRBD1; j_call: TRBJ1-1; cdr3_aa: ASSQRIQGVNTEAF
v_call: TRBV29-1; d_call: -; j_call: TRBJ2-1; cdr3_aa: SVASSREQF
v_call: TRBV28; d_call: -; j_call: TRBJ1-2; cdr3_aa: ASSSGDLIYGYT
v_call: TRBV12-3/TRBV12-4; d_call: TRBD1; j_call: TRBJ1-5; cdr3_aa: ASTRQGIQPQH
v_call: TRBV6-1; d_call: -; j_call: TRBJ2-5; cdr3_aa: ASRLEGTLGTQY
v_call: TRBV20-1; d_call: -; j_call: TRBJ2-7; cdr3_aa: SARYSYEQY
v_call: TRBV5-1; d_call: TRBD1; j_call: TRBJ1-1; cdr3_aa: ASSYQGVNTEAF
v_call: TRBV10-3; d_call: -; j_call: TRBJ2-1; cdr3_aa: AISESGPNSYNEQF
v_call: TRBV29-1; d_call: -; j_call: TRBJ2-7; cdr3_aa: SVDPGRGVYEQY
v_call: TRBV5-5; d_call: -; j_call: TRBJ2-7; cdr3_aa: ASSEGHGNYEQY
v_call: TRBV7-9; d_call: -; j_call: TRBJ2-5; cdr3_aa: ASQSGRQETQY
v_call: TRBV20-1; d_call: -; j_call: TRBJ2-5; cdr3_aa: SARAVTYETQY
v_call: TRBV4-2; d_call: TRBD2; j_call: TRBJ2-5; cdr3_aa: ASSQEGPGTSGPRETQY
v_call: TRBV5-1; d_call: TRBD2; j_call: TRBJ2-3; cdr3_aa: ASSQQLAGSTDTQY
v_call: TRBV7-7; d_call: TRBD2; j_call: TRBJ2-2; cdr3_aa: ASSSISGRNTGELF
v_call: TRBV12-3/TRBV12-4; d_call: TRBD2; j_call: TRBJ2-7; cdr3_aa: ASSFRSPTSGDEQY
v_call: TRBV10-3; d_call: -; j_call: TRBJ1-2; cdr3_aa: AISAREEKGYT
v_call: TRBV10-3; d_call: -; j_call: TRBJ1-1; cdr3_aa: AITEGPSNTEAF
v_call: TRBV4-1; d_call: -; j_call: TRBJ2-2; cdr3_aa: AGSQVKAGRGLPSDTGELF
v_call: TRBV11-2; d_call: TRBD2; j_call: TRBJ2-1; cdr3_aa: ASSPLPSGSYNEQF
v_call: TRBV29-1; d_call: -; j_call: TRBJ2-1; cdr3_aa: SVVTSATYNEQF
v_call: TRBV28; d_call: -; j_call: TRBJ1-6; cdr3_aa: ASRQQTYNSPLH
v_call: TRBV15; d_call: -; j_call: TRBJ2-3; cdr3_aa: ATSRPTQITDTQY
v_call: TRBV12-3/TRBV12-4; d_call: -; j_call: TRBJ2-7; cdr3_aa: ASSFGQISYEQY
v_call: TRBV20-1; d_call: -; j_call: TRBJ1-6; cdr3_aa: SARTYDNSPLH
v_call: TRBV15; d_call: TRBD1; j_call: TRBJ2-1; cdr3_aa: ATSRGRGQDNNEQF